What follows is one TCR beta chain and its context. V was cut by 3 bases and J by 1 base, with 11 bases left in between. Germline V lookup: CDR1 LGHNA, CDR2 YSLEER. The CDR3 has 15 amino acids. Method: immunoSEQ multiplex PCR; TCRdb's copy keeps in-frame clones and lacks some. The sample has around 100,000 clones; about three quarters are singletons. These data originate in a study of fetal regulatory T cell absence and autoimmunity. The chain employs TRBV4-3 and TRBJ2-3; weak D call: TRBD1 (5 bases). The TCR comes from a male donor with IPEX syndrome. Sequenced input: pancreas tissue. The CDR3 sequence is CASSHRGRGTDTQYF. CDR3 nucleotide sequence: TGCGCCAGCAGCCACAGAGGCAGGGGCACAGATACGCAGTATTTT.